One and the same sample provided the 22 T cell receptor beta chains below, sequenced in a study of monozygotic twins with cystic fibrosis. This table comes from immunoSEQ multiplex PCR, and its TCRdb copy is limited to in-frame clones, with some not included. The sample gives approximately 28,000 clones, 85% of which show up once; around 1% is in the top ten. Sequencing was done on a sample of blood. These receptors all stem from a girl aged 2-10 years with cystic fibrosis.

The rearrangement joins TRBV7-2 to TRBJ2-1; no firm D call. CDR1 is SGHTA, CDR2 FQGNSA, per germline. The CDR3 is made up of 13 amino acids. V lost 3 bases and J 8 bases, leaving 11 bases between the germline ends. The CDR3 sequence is CASSLRLRDEQFF. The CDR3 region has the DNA TGTGCCAGCAGCTTGCGGCTTAGGGATGAGCAGTTCTTC. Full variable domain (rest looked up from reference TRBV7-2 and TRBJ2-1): GAGVSQSPSNKVTEKGKDVELRCDPISGHTALYWYRQSLGQGLEFLIYFQGNSAPDKSGLPSDRFSAERTGGSVSTLTIQRTQQEDSAVYLCASSLRLRDEQFFGPGTRLTVL.

CDR3: CASSPRDRGTEAFF. The CDR3 nucleotides are TGTGCCAGCAGCCCGAGGGACAGAGGAACTGAAGCTTTCTTT. The V call is TRBV7-2, the J call TRBJ1-1, with 7 bases matching TRBD1. Germline trimming cut 5 bases from V and 5 bases from J; bases unmatched to any gene: 8. This CDR3 contains 14 residues. CDR1 is SGHTA and CDR2 is FQGNSA in the germline V gene.

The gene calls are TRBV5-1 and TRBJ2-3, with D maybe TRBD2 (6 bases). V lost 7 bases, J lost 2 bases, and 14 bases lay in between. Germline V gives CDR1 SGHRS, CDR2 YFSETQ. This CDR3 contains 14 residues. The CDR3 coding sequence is TGCGCCAGCTCCAGCGGGTCGAACACAGATACGCAGTATTTT. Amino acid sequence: CASSSGSNTDTQYF.

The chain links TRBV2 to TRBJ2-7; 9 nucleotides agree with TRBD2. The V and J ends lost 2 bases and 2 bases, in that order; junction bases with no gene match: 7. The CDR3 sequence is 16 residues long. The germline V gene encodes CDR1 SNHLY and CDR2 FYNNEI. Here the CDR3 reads CASSELAGTGAYEQYF. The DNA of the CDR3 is TGTGCCAGCAGTGAACTAGCGGGAACGGGGGCCTACGAGCAGTACTTC.

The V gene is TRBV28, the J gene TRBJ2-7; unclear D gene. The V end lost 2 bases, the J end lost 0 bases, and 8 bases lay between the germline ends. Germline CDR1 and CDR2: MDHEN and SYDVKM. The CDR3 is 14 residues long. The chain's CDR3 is CASSLKRPSYEQYF. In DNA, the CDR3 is TGTGCCAGCAGTTTAAAACGGCCCTCCTACGAGCAGTACTTC. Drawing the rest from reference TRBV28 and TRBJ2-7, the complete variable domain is DVKVTQSSRYLVKRTGEKVFLECVQDMDHENMFWYRQDPGLGLRLIYFSYDVKMKEKGDIPEGYSVSREKKERFSLILESASTNQTSMYLCASSLKRPSYEQYFGPGTRLTVT.

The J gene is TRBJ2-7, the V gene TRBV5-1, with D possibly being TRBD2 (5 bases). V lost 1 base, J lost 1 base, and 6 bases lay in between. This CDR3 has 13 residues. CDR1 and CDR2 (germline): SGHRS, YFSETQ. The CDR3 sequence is CASSLTGSYEQYF. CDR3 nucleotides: TGCGCCAGCAGCTTGACGGGGTCCTACGAGCAGTACTTC. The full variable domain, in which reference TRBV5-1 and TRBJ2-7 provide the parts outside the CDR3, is KAGVTQTPRYLIKTRGQQVTLSCSPISGHRSVSWYQQTPGQGLQFLFEYFSETQRNKGNFPGRFSGRQFSNSRSEMNVSTLELGDSALYLCASSLTGSYEQYFGPGTRLTVT.

Here the CDR3 DNA reads TGCGCCAGCAGCTTGAGACTAGAAGTAGATACGCAGTATTTT. Protein: CASSLRLEVDTQYF. This chain connects TRBV5-1 to TRBJ2-3; D may be TRBD2 (6 bases). With 1 base removed from V and 5 bases from J, the gap between germline ends came to 11 bases. CDR1 is SGHRS and CDR2 is YFSETQ in the germline V gene. This CDR3 region has 14 residues.

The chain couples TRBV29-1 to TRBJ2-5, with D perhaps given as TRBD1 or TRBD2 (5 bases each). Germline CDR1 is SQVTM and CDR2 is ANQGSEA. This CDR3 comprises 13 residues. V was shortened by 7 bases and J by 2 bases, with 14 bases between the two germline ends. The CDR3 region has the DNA TGCAGCGCCGCCGGGACGCTTCAAGAGACCCAGTACTTC. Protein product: CSAAGTLQETQYF.

The CDR3 reads CASRAGGQYNEQFF. The CDR3 nucleotides read TGTGCCAGCAGGGCGGGAGGGCAGTACAATGAGCAGTTCTTC. V is TRBV2 and J is TRBJ2-1; 9 bases fit TRBD2. The CDR3 contains 14 residues. Germline values: CDR1 SNHLY, CDR2 FYNNEI. Losses at the gene ends were 6 bases for V and 4 bases for J; bases not matched to a gene: 4. Full variable domain (outside the CDR3, taken from reference TRBV2 and TRBJ2-1): EPEVTQTPSHQVTQMGQEVILRCVPISNHLYFYWYRQILGQKVEFLVSFYNNEISEKSEIFDDQFSVERPDGSNFTLKIRSTKLEDSAMYFCASRAGGQYNEQFFGPGTRLTVL.

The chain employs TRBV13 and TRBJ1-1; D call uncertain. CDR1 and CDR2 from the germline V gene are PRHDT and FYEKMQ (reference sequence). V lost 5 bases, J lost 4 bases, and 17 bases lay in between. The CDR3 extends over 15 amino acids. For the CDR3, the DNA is TGTGCCAGCAGCCAACCCCCCTGGGTGGGCACTGAAGCTTTCTTT. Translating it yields CASSQPPWVGTEAFF. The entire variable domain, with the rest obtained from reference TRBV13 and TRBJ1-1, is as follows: AAGVIQSPRHLIKEKRETATLKCYPIPRHDTVYWYQQGPGQDPQFLISFYEKMQSDKGSIPDRFSAQQFSDYHSELNMSSLELGDSALYFCASSQPPWVGTEAFFGQGTRLTVV.

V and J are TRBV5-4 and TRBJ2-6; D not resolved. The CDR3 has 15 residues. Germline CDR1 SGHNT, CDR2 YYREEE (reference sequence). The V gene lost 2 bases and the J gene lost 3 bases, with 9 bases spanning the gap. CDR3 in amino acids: CASSFSGFGANVLTF. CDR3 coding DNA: TGTGCCAGCAGCTTTTCCGGTTTTGGGGCCAACGTCCTGACTTTC.

CDR3 region: CASSLGVRVNTEAFF. For the CDR3, the DNA is TGCGCCAGCAGCTTGGGGGTTAGGGTGAACACTGAAGCTTTCTTT. The chain is built from TRBV5-1 and TRBJ1-1; D unresolved. CDR3 length equals 15 residues. Trimming stripped 0 bases from V and 0 bases from J, with 9 bases between. The germline V gene encodes CDR1 SGHRS and CDR2 YFSETQ.

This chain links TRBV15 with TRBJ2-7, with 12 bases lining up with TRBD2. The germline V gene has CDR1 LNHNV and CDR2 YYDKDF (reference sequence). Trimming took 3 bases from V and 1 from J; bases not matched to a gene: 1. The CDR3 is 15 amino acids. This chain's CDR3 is CATSRGTSGSYEQYF. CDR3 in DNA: TGTGCCACCAGCAGGGGGACTAGCGGGTCCTACGAGCAGTACTTC.

CDR3 bases: TGTGCCAGCAGTTACCGGGACCGGGAGGAAGCTTTCTTT. Translated: CASSYRDREEAFF. V gene TRBV6-5 combines with J gene TRBJ1-1; the D gene is possibly TRBD1 (5 bases). V dropped 2 bases and J dropped 8 bases, with 12 bases sitting between them. Germline lookup yields CDR1 MNHEY and CDR2 SVGAGI. The CDR3 totals 13 residues.

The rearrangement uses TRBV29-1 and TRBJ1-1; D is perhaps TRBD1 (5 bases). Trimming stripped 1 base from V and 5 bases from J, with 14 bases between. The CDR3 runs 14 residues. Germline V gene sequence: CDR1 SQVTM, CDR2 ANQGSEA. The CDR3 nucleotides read TGCAGCGTTGAAGTCCGCGGGGCGCGGACTGAAGCTTTCTTT. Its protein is CSVEVRGARTEAFF.

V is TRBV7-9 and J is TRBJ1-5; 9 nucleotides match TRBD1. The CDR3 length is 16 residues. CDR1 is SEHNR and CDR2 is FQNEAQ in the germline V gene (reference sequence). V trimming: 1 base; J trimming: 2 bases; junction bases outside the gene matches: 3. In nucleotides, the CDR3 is TGTGCCAGCAGCTTAGGACGGACAGGGGGCAATCAGCCCCAGCATTTT. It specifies CASSLGRTGGNQPQHF.

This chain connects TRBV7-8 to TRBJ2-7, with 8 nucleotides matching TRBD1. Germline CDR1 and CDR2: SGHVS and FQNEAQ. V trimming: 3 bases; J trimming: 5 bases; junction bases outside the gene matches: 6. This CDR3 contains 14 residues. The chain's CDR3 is CASSLRTGRDEQYF. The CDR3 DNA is TGTGCCAGCAGCTTGCGGACAGGGCGGGACGAGCAGTACTTC.

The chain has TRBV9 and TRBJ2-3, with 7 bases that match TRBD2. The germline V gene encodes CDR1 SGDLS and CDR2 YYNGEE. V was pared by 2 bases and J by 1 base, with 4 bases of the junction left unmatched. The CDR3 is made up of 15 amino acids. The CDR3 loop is CASSVWGRGTDTQYF. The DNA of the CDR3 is TGTGCCAGCAGCGTTTGGGGGAGGGGCACAGATACGCAGTATTTT.

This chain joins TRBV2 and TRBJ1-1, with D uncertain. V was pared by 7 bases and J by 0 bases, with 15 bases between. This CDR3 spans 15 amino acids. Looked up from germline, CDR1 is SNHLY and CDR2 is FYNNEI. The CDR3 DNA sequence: TGTGCCAGCAAGTCAGAGCCCTTCGTGAACACTGAAGCTTTCTTT. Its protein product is CASKSEPFVNTEAFF.

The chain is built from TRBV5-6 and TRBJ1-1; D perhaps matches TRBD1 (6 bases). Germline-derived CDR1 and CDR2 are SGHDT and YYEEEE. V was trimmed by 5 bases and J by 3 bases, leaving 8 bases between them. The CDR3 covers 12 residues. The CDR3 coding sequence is TGTGCCAGCAGTTACAGGGACACTGAAGCTTTCTTT. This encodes CASSYRDTEAFF.

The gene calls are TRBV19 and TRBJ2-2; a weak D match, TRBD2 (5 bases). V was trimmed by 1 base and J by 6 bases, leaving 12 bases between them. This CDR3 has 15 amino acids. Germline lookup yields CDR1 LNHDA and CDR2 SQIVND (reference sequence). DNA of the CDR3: TGTGCCAGTAGTATAGGTGGCAGCGGTCCCGGGGAGCTGTTTTTT. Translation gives CASSIGGSGPGELFF.

The CDR3 DNA reads TGCGCCAGCAGCTTGTTCTCGGGGGGTACAGATACGCAGTATTTT. Protein: CASSLFSGGTDTQYF. This chain links TRBV5-1 with TRBJ2-3; 7 positions agree with TRBD2. The ends lost 1 base at V and 3 bases at J; junction bases unmatched: 5. Germline V gene data show CDR1 as SGHRS and CDR2 as YFSETQ. The CDR3 contains 15 residues. The whole variable domain, remainder taken from reference TRBV5-1 and TRBJ2-3, is KAGVTQTPRYLIKTRGQQVTLSCSPISGHRSVSWYQQTPGQGLQFLFEYFSETQRNKGNFPGRFSGRQFSNSRSEMNVSTLELGDSALYLCASSLFSGGTDTQYFGPGTRLTVL.